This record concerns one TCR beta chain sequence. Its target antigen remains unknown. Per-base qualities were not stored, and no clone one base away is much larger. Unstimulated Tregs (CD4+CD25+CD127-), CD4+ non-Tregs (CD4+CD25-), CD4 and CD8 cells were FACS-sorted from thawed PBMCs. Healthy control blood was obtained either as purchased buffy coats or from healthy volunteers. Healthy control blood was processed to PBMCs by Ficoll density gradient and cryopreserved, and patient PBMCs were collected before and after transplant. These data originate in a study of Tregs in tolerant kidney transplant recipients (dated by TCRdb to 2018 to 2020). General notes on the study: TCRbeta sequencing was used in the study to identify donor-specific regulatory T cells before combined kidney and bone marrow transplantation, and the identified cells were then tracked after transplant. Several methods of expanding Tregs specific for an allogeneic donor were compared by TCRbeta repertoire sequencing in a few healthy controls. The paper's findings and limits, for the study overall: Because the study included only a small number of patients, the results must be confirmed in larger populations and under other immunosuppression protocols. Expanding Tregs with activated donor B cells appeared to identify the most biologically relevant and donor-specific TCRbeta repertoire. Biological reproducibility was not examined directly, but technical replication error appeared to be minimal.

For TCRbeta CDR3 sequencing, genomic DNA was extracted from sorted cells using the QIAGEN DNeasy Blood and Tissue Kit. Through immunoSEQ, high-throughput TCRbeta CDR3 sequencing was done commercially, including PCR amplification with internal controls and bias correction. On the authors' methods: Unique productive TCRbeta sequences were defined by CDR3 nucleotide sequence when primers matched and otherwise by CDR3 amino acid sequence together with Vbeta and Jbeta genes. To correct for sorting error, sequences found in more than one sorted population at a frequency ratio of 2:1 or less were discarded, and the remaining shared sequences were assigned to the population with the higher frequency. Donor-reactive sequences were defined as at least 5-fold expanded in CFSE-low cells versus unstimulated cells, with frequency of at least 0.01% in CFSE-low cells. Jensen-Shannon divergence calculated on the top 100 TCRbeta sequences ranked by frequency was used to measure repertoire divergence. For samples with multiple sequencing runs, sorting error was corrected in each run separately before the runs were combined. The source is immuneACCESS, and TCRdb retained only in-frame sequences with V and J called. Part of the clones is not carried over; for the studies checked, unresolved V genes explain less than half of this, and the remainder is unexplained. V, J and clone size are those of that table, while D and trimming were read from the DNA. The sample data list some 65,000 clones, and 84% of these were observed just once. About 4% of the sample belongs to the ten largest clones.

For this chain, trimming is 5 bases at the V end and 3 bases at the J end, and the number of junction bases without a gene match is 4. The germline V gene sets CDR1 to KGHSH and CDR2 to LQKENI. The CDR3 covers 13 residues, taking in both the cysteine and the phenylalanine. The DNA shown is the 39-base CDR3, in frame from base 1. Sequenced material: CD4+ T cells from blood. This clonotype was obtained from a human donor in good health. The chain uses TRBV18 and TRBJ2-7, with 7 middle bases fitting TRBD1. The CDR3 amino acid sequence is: CASSSQGYYEQYF. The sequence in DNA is TGTGCCAGCTCATCACAGGGGTACTACGAGCAGTACTTC.